This T cell receptor (beta chain) was identified in a study of CD8 T cells in Susac syndrome. Negative isolation was applied to CD8+ and CD4+ T cells, and FACS enrichment was applied to TEMRA cells. It was with random hexamers that about 0.45 to 1 ug RNA was reverse transcribed. TCR beta CDR3 was amplified by immunoSEQ multiplex PCR. This amplification extended across 54 Vbeta and 13 Jbeta segments. MiXCR, applied by TCRdb to the immunoSEQ multiplex PCR reads, yields one record per CDR3 protein. The sample lists just over 300,000 distinct CDR3 sequences, roughly nine tenths occurring once. CDR1 and CDR2 from the germline V gene are LNHDA and SQIVND (reference sequence). This CDR3 comprises 17 residues. V was clipped by 3 bases and J by 0 bases, with 17 bases between them.

The V and J genes are TRBV19 and TRBJ1-2, with D unclear. Sequences were obtained from CD4+ T cells from PBMCs. This receptor was identified in a human donor with multiple sclerosis. The CDR3 DNA reads TGTGCCAGTAGTATTCATCGTGCTCCGGGGTCTAACTATGGCTACACCTTC. It specifies CASSIHRAPGSNYGYTF.